This T cell receptor beta chain was profiled in a study of cytomegalovirus exposure and HLA in healthy donors. Both 60 Vbeta primers and 13 Jbeta primers went into the PCR. Using immunoSEQ multiplex PCR, the repertoire was profiled, and TCRdb retains in-frame clones only, with some absent. The data hold a few hundred thousand clones, with roughly 80% observed a single time. Overall study results and limits: Researchers had no immune exposure information except CMV serostatus available. Later analysis found that TCR beta chains associated with HLA were more clonally expanded than other, equally common chains. In an earlier analysis, about 87% or about 30%: the productive usage of most TCR beta V segments.

For this clone: The antigen remains undetermined.

Trimming shortened V by 3 bases and J by 3 bases, and 11 bases separated the two germline ends. Germline V gene sequence: CDR1 GTSNPN, CDR2 SVGIG (reference sequence). The CDR3 consists of 13 residues. V is TRBV30 and J is TRBJ2-5; weak D call: TRBD1 (6 bases). Material: PBMCs. The TCR sequence derives from a girl aged 2 to 10 in good health and CMV-seronegative. This CDR3 reads CAWSEGVKETQYF. The CDR3 region has the DNA TGTGCCTGGAGCGAGGGGGTTAAAGAGACCCAGTACTTC.